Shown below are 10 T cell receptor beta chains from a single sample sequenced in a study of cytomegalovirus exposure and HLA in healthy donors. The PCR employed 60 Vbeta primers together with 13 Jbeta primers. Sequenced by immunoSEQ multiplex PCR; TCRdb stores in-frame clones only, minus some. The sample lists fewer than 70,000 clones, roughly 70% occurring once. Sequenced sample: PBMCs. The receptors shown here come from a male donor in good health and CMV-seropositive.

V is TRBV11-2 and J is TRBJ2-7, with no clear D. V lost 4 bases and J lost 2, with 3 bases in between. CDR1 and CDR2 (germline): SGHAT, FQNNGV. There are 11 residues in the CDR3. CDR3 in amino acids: CASSSAYEQYF. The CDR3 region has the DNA TGTGCCAGCAGCTCTGCCTACGAGCAGTACTTC.

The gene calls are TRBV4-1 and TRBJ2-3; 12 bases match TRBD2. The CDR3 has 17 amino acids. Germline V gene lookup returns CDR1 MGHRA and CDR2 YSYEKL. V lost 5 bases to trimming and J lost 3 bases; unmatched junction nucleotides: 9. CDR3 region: CASSGRTSGVGTDTQYF. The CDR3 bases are TGCGCCAGCAGCGGTAGGACTAGCGGGGTAGGGACAGATACGCAGTATTTT.

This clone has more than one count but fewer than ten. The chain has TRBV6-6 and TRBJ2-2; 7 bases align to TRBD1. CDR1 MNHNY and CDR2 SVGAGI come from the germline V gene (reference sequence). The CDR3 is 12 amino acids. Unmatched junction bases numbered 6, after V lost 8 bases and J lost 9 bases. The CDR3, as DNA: TGTGCCAGCGTAGGGGGCGCGTGGGAGCTGTTTTTT. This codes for CASVGGAWELFF.

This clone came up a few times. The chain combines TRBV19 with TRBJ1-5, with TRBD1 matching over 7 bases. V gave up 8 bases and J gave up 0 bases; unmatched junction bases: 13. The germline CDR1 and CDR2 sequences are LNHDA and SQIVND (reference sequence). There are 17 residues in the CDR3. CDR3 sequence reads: CASRPPPGGTSNQPQHF. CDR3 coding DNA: TGTGCCAGTCGCCCCCCCCCAGGGGGAACTAGCAATCAGCCCCAGCATTTT.

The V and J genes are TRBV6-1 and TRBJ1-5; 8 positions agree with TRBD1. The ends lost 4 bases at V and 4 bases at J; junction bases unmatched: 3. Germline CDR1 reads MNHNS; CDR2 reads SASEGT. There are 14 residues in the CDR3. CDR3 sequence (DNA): TGTGCCAGCAGTGGGGACAGGAGAAATCAGCCCCAGCATTTT. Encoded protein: CASSGDRRNQPQHF.

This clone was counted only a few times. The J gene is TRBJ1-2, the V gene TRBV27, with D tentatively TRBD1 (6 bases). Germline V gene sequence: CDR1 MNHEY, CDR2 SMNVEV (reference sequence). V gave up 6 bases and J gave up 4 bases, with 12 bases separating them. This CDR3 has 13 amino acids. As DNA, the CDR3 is TGTGCCAGCAGCTCGACAGGAGTCTATGGCTACACCTTC. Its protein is CASSSTGVYGYTF.

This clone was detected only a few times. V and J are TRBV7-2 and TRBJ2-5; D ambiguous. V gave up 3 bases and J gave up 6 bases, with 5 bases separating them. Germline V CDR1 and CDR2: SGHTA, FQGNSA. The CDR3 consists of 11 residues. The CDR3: CASSFAQTQYF. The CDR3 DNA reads TGTGCCAGCAGCTTCGCGCAGACCCAGTACTTC. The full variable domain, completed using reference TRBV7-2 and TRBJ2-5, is GAGVSQSPSNKVTEKGKDVELRCDPISGHTALYWYRQSLGQGLEFLIYFQGNSAPDKSGLPSDRFSAERTGGSVSTLTIQRTQQEDSAVYLCASSFAQTQYFGPGTRLLVL.

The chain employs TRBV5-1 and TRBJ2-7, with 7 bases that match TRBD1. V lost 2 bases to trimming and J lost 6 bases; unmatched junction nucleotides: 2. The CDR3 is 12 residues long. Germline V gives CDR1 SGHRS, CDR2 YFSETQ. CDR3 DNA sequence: TGCGCCAGCAGCTTCTACAGGGGCGAGCAGTACTTC. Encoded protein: CASSFYRGEQYF.

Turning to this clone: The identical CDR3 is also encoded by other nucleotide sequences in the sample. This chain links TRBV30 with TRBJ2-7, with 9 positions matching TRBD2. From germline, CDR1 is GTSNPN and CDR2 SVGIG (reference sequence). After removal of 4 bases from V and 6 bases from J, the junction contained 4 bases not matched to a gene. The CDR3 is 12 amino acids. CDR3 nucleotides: TGTGCCTGGACGGGACTAGCATTCGAGCAGTACTTC. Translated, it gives CAWTGLAFEQYF.

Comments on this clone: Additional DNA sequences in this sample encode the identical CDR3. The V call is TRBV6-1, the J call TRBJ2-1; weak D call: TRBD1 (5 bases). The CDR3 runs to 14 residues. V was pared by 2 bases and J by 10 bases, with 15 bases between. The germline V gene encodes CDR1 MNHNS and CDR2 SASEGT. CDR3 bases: TGTGCCAGCAGTGAAAGGCCTGACAGTGGGGAGCAGTTCTTC. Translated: CASSERPDSGEQFF.